One sample yielded the 32 T cell receptor beta chains listed below, sequenced in a study of shared clonotypes between healthy human individuals. Here immunoSEQ multiplex PCR was the method, and the copy in TCRdb shows in-frame clones only, minus some. The sample contains some 2,500,000 clones, 85% to 95% of which appear only once. The specimen was naive CD4+ T cells from PBMCs. As to subset: CD45RA+ positively selected. The receptors come from a man younger than 30 in good health. Some clones in this sample may be carry-over from other donors' samples.

The CDR3 protein is CASSTGSRFRGYTF. CDR3 coding DNA: TGTGCCAGCAGCACAGGGTCGCGCTTCAGGGGCTACACCTTC. V is TRBV6-1 and J is TRBJ1-2, with D possibly TRBD1 on 6 matching bases. This CDR3 has 14 amino acids. V lost 6 bases to trimming and J lost 8 bases, with 19 bases between them. Germline lookup yields CDR1 MNHNS and CDR2 SASEGT.

The rearrangement links TRBV27 to TRBJ2-7; D might be TRBD1 (6 bases). Trimming pared 4 bases from V and 3 bases from J, leaving 13 bases between. Germline CDR1 reads MNHEY; CDR2 reads SMNVEV (reference sequence). The CDR3 runs to 14 residues. The CDR3, as DNA: TGTGCCAGCAGTTATAGAGGGGGTAACTACGAGCAGTACTTC. Translating it yields CASSYRGGNYEQYF.

The rearrangement joins TRBV19 to TRBJ1-2; no clear D gene. Trimming left V 1 base short and J 7 bases short, with 7 bases between. Germline CDR1 LNHDA, CDR2 SQIVND (reference sequence). The CDR3 spans 12 residues. CDR3 in amino acids: CASSIGDAGYTF. CDR3 nucleotide sequence: TGTGCCAGTAGTATAGGCGATGCTGGCTACACCTTC.

V gene TRBV5-1 combines with J gene TRBJ2-3, with D unresolved. The V and J ends lost 2 bases and 0 bases respectively, with 7 bases between them. The CDR3 sequence is 14 residues long. Germline V gene data show CDR1 as SGHRS and CDR2 as YFSETQ. Here the CDR3 DNA reads TGCGCCAGCAGCTTTCAGTCTAGCACAGATACGCAGTATTTT. It translates to CASSFQSSTDTQYF.

The rearrangement joins TRBV7-9 to TRBJ1-1; 8 positions match TRBD1. Germline CDR1 reads SEHNR; CDR2 reads FQNEAQ (reference sequence). The length of the CDR3 is 14 residues. J lost 4 bases, V lost 4 bases, and 5 bases had no gene match. In DNA form, the CDR3 reads TGTGCCAGCAGCTCTCGGACAGGGAGCACTGAAGCTTTCTTT. It codes for CASSSRTGSTEAFF.

A remark on this clone: The sample contains more than one DNA sequence encoding this CDR3. The chain carries TRBV6-5 and TRBJ1-3; D gene unclear. V was clipped by 2 bases and J by 1 base, with 6 bases between them. The CDR3 consists of 14 residues. CDR1 is MNHEY and CDR2 is SVGAGI in the germline V gene. DNA for the CDR3: TGTGCCAGCAGTTACGCAGGTTCTGGAAACACCATATATTTT. Translated, it gives CASSYAGSGNTIYF.

Turning to this clone: Other DNA sequences from this sample encode an identical CDR3 as well. The chain is built from TRBV2 and TRBJ1-5; TRBD1 agrees at 8 bases. Germline CDR1 is SNHLY and CDR2 is FYNNEI. Trimming took 6 bases from V and 4 from J; bases not matched to a gene: 8. The CDR3 has 15 amino acids. The CDR3 here is CASSVDRVGNQPQHF. CDR3 in DNA: TGTGCCAGCAGCGTGGACAGGGTTGGGAATCAGCCCCAGCATTTT.

This chain connects TRBV29-1 to TRBJ2-5, with D possibly TRBD2 on 7 matching bases. The V gene's germline CDR1 is SQVTM and CDR2 ANQGSEA. Deletions cut 2 bases from V and 5 bases from J, with 15 bases between. The CDR3 length is 14 residues. The CDR3 bases are TGCAGCGTTGAATATGGGGGGGGCTATGAGACCCAGTACTTC. As protein: CSVEYGGGYETQYF.

Concerning this clone itself: The sample contains more than one DNA sequence encoding this CDR3. This sequence joins TRBV6-5 and TRBJ2-1; 9 nucleotides align to TRBD2. Trimming took 0 bases from V and 6 from J; bases not matched to a gene: 3. The germline gives CDR1 MNHEY, CDR2 SVGAGI. This CDR3 spans 15 amino acids. CDR3 protein: CASSYSSGRVNEQFF. In nucleotides, the CDR3 is TGTGCCAGCAGTTACTCTAGCGGGAGAGTCAATGAGCAGTTCTTC.

V and J are TRBV5-1 and TRBJ2-6, with TRBD1 as a possible D gene (6 bases). Germline loops: CDR1 SGHRS, CDR2 YFSETQ. The V gene lost 2 bases and the J gene lost 3 bases, with 9 bases spanning the gap. The CDR3 runs to 15 residues. CDR3: CASSFGGGGANVLTF. The CDR3 DNA reads TGCGCCAGCAGCTTTGGGGGCGGTGGGGCCAACGTCCTGACTTTC.

The chain carries TRBV6-6 and TRBJ2-7; D perhaps matches TRBD1 (6 bases). The CDR3 is 11 residues long. Germline V CDR1 and CDR2: MNHNY, SVGAGI (reference sequence). V lost 6 bases and J lost 7, with 10 bases in between. This CDR3 is CASSQGGEQYF. CDR3 in DNA: TGTGCCAGCAGCCAAGGGGGAGAGCAGTACTTC.

In DNA, the CDR3 is TGTGCCAGCAGCTTGCGGGACAGGGGAACATACGAGCAGTACTTC. This encodes CASSLRDRGTYEQYF. V gene TRBV5-4 combines with J gene TRBJ2-7; 10 positions match TRBD1. Germline loops: CDR1 SGHNT, CDR2 YYREEE (reference sequence). This CDR3 is built from 15 residues. Trimming removed 1 base from V and 4 bases from J; junction bases left unmatched: 5.

The chain links TRBV5-6 to TRBJ2-7; D gene ambiguous. Germline V CDR1 and CDR2: SGHDT, YYEEEE. This CDR3 is built from 15 residues. The V and J ends lost 2 bases and 0 bases respectively, with 12 bases between them. CDR3 sequence reads: CASSFWSATSYEQYF. In DNA form, the CDR3 reads TGTGCCAGCAGCTTTTGGAGTGCTACCTCCTACGAGCAGTACTTC.

The chain carries TRBV5-1 and TRBJ2-5; maybe TRBD1 (5 bases). Germline CDR1 reads SGHRS; CDR2 reads YFSETQ. The CDR3 totals 15 residues. V was cut by 0 bases and J by 1 base, with 10 bases left in between. CDR3 loop: CASSLVPQVQETQYF. In nucleotides, the CDR3 is TGCGCCAGCAGCTTGGTCCCACAGGTCCAAGAGACCCAGTACTTC.

This clone has a single count. The V and J genes are TRBV4-2 and TRBJ2-1; D ambiguous. This CDR3 spans 11 amino acids. Trimming left V 2 bases short and J 8 bases short, with 4 bases between. Germline CDR1 LGHNA, CDR2 YNFKEQ. The DNA of the CDR3 is TGTGCCAGCAGCCAACTGGATGAGCAGTTCTTC. It specifies CASSQLDEQFF.

J is TRBJ2-4 and V is TRBV5-8; 8 bases are shared with TRBD1. Germline trimming cut 3 bases from V and 1 base from J; bases unmatched to any gene: 9. Germline V lookup: CDR1 SGHTS, CDR2 YDEGEE. The length of the CDR3 is 17 residues. CDR3 sequence: CASSSTQGADAKNIQYF. The CDR3 DNA reads as TGTGCCAGCAGCTCTACTCAGGGGGCGGATGCCAAAAACATTCAGTACTTC. The full variable domain, in which reference TRBV5-8 and TRBJ2-4 provide the parts outside the CDR3, is EAGVTQSPTHLIKTRGQQATLRCSPISGHTSVYWYQQALGLGLQFLLWYDEGEERNRGNFPPRFSGRQFPNYSSELNVNALELEDSALYLCASSSTQGADAKNIQYFGAGTRLSVL.

Remarks on this clone: Other DNA sequences in the same sample also yield this CDR3. V is TRBV15 and J is TRBJ2-7, with D perhaps TRBD2 (6 bases). The CDR3 runs 14 residues. V lost 0 bases and J 0 bases, leaving 6 bases between the germline ends. From germline, CDR1 is LNHNV and CDR2 YYDKDF (reference sequence). For the CDR3, the DNA is TGTGCCACCAGCAGAGAGGGAGGCTCCTACGAGCAGTACTTC. Translated, it gives CATSREGGSYEQYF.

This rearrangement joins TRBV5-4 to TRBJ2-1; D might be TRBD2 (5 bases). V lost 0 bases and J 7 bases, leaving 17 bases between the germline ends. The germline gives CDR1 SGHNT, CDR2 YYREEE (reference sequence). The CDR3 has 16 residues. The CDR3, as DNA: TGTGCCAGCAGCTTGGGAGGCGGAGCCGGAGGAAATGAGCAGTTCTTC. This translates into CASSLGGGAGGNEQFF.

J is TRBJ1-2 and V is TRBV28; 7 nucleotides agree with TRBD1. Germline CDR1 reads MDHEN; CDR2 reads SYDVKM. CDR3 length equals 12 residues. The trim removed 5 bases at V and 6 bases at J, leaving 3 bases unmatched. CDR3 protein: CASSATGNGYTF. CDR3 DNA: TGTGCCAGCAGTGCGACAGGGAATGGCTACACCTTC.

On this clone: The same CDR3 is also encoded by other DNA sequences in this sample. The gene calls are TRBV27 and TRBJ2-7; unclear D gene. The CDR3 length is 13 residues. The germline CDR1 and CDR2 sequences are MNHEY and SMNVEV (reference sequence). Trimming stripped 4 bases from V and 1 base from J, with 8 bases between. The CDR3 DNA sequence: TGTGCCAGCAGTTATAGGAGTTCCTACGAGCAGTACTTC. This gives the protein CASSYRSSYEQYF.

This sequence joins TRBV21-1 and TRBJ1-2; TRBD1 reflects the table's D call only, with no check against the DNA. TRBV21-1 is a listed pseudogene. This CDR3 region has 13 residues. In DNA, the CDR3 is TGTGCCAGCAGCAAAGTGGACAACGATGGCTACACCTTC. This gives the protein CASSKVDNDGYTF.

This clone has only one observation. The chain employs TRBV2 and TRBJ1-5; D remains unclear. The length of the CDR3 is 17 residues. Germline CDR1 SNHLY, CDR2 FYNNEI. V was shortened by 3 bases and J by 1 base, with 16 bases between the two germline ends. CDR3 sequence (DNA): TGTGCCAGCAGTGACGGTGGAGCTAGGGCAAGCAATCAGCCCCAGCATTTT. Amino acids: CASSDGGARASNQPQHF.

This chain connects TRBV5-1 to TRBJ2-3; 7 nucleotides align to TRBD2. Germline CDR1 is SGHRS and CDR2 is YFSETQ. V was clipped by 5 bases and J by 2 bases; unmatched bases: 5. The CDR3 is made up of 14 amino acids. For the CDR3, the DNA is TGCGCCAGCAGACCCCTAGCGGCCACAGATACGCAGTATTTT. This codes for CASRPLAATDTQYF. Looking up the rest from reference TRBV5-1 and TRBJ2-3 gives the full variable domain: KAGVTQTPRYLIKTRGQQVTLSCSPISGHRSVSWYQQTPGQGLQFLFEYFSETQRNKGNFPGRFSGRQFSNSRSEMNVSTLELGDSALYLCASRPLAATDTQYFGPGTRLTVL.

V usage is TRBV7-3 and J usage is TRBJ1-1, with D tentatively TRBD1 (6 bases). The CDR3 sequence is 13 residues long. Germline-derived CDR1 and CDR2 are SGHTA and FQGTGA. V was trimmed by 4 bases and J by 8 bases, leaving 14 bases between them. The CDR3 is CASSSGQGQEAFF. CDR3 sequence (DNA): TGTGCCAGCAGCTCGGGACAAGGACAGGAAGCTTTCTTT.

V gene TRBV7-3 combines with J gene TRBJ2-1, with 10 bases identical to TRBD2. Trimming cost V 5 bases and J 0 bases; bases outside gene matches: 7. Germline-derived CDR1 and CDR2 are SGHTA and FQGTGA. This CDR3 contains 17 residues. The DNA for the CDR3 is TGTGCCAGCAGCCGAGGGAGCGGGAGGGCCTCCTACAATGAGCAGTTCTTC. It yields the protein CASSRGSGRASYNEQFF.

The CDR3: CASSFGQGTYYGYTF. In DNA, the CDR3 is TGTGCCAGCAGCTTCGGACAGGGAACCTACTATGGCTACACCTTC. The gene calls are TRBV5-6 and TRBJ1-2; 8 bases line up with TRBD1. The CDR3 contains 15 residues. V lost 2 bases to trimming and J lost 3 bases; unmatched junction nucleotides: 6. Germline V CDR1 and CDR2: SGHDT, YYEEEE.

This clone showed up just a few times. The identical CDR3 is also encoded by other nucleotide sequences in the sample. The chain links TRBV30 to TRBJ1-5, with TRBD1 as a possible D gene (5 bases). This CDR3 spans 12 amino acids. With 1 base removed from V and 7 bases from J, the gap between germline ends came to 8 bases. Looked up from germline, CDR1 is GTSNPN and CDR2 is SVGIG (reference sequence). CDR3 DNA sequence: TGTGCCTGGAGTGCAGGGAGGCAGCCCCAGCATTTT. Protein sequence: CAWSAGRQPQHF.

The rearrangement links TRBV11-2 to TRBJ2-7; D possibly corresponds to TRBD1 (6 bases). Trimming stripped 1 base from V and 7 bases from J, with 20 bases between. The CDR3 spans 16 residues. CDR1 is SGHAT and CDR2 is FQNNGV in the germline V gene. CDR3 sequence reads: CASSLGGRRPVTEQYF. In DNA form, the CDR3 reads TGTGCCAGCAGCTTAGGGGGGCGGCGGCCCGTTACGGAGCAGTACTTC.

The CDR3 bases are TGCGCCAGCAGCTCACTTCCCCAGGGTGGCAATCAGCCCCAGCATTTT. Amino acids: CASSSLPQGGNQPQHF. The V call is TRBV5-1, the J call TRBJ1-5; maybe TRBD1 (5 bases). This CDR3 has 16 residues. V dropped 3 bases and J dropped 2 bases, with 15 bases sitting between them. The V gene's germline CDR1 is SGHRS and CDR2 YFSETQ.

The rearrangement links TRBV2 to TRBJ2-1; 13 bases are shared with TRBD2. J gave up 2 bases and V 7 bases, and 8 bases lay outside the gene matches. Per the germline V gene, CDR1 is SNHLY and CDR2 is FYNNEI. This CDR3 is built from 17 residues. CDR3 nucleotide sequence: TGTGCCAGCACTGAGACTAGCGGGAGGATCCCCTACAATGAGCAGTTCTTC. As protein: CASTETSGRIPYNEQFF. The whole variable domain, filled in from reference TRBV2 and TRBJ2-1, reads EPEVTQTPSHQVTQMGQEVILRCVPISNHLYFYWYRQILGQKVEFLVSFYNNEISEKSEIFDDQFSVERPDGSNFTLKIRSTKLEDSAMYFCASTETSGRIPYNEQFFGPGTRLTVL.

For this clone: Other nucleotide sequences from this sample produce the same CDR3. The chain links TRBV5-1 to TRBJ2-7, with 8 bases identical to TRBD2. Germline V gives CDR1 SGHRS, CDR2 YFSETQ. The CDR3 consists of 14 residues. V dropped 2 bases and J dropped 1; count of bases not matched to a gene: 2. This chain's CDR3 is CASSFGLASYEQYF. CDR3 coding DNA: TGCGCCAGCAGCTTCGGACTAGCTTCCTACGAGCAGTACTTC.

The chain is built from TRBV28 and TRBJ2-7; D might be TRBD2 (6 bases). The CDR3 covers 16 residues. Germline-derived CDR1 and CDR2 are MDHEN and SYDVKM. V gave up 4 bases and J gave up 4 bases, with 20 bases separating them. The CDR3: CASSSVRARGLYEQYF. In nucleotides, the CDR3 is TGTGCCAGCAGTTCAGTGAGAGCGCGGGGCCTTTACGAGCAGTACTTC. Full variable domain (rest looked up from reference TRBV28 and TRBJ2-7): DVKVTQSSRYLVKRTGEKVFLECVQDMDHENMFWYRQDPGLGLRLIYFSYDVKMKEKGDIPEGYSVSREKKERFSLILESASTNQTSMYLCASSSVRARGLYEQYFGPGTRLTVT.